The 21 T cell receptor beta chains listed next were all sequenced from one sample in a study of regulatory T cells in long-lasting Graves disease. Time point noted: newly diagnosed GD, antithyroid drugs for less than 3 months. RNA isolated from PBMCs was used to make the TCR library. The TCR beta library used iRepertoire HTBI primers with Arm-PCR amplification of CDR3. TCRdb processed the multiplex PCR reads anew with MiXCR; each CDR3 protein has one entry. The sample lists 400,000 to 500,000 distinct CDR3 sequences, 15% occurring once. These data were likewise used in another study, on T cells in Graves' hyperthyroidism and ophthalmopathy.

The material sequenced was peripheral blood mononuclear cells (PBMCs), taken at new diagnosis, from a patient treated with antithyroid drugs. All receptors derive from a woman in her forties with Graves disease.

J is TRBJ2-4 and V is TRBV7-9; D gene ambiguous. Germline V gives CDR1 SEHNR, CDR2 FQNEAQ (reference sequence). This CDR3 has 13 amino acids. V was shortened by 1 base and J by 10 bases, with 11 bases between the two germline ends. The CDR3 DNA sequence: TGTGCCAGCAGCTTAGGGGCCTCGGAGATTCAGTACTTC. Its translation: CASSLGASEIQYF.

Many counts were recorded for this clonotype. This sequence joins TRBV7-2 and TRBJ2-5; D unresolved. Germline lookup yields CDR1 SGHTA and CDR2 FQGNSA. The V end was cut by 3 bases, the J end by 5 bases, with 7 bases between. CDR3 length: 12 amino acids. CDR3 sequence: CASSFPFETQYF. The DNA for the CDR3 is TGTGCCAGCAGCTTTCCATTTGAGACCCAGTACTTC.

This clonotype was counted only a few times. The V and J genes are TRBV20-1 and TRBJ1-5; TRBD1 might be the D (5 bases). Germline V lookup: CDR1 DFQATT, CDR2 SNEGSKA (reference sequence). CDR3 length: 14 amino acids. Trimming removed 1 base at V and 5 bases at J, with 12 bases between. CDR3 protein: CSARAGTDYQPQHF. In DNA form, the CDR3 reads TGCAGTGCTAGAGCAGGGACTGACTATCAGCCCCAGCATTTT.

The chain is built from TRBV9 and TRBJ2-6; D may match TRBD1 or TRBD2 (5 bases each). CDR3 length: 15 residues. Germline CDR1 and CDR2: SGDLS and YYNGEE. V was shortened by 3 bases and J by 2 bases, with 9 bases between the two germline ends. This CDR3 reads CASSEGPTGANVLTF. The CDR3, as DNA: TGTGCCAGCAGCGAGGGACCAACTGGGGCCAACGTCCTGACTTTC. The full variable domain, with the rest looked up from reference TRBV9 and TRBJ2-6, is DSGVTQTPKHLITATGQRVTLRCSPRSGDLSVYWYQQSLDQGLQFLIQYYNGEERAKGNILERFSAQQFPDLHSELNLSSLELGDSALYFCASSEGPTGANVLTFGAGSRLTVL.

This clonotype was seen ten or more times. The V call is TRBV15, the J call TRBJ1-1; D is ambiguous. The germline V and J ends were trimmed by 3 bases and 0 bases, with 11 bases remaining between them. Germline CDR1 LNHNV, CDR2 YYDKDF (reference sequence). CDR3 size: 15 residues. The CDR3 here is CATSRGQTMNTEAFF. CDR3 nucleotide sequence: TGTGCCACCAGCAGGGGCCAGACGATGAACACTGAAGCTTTCTTT.

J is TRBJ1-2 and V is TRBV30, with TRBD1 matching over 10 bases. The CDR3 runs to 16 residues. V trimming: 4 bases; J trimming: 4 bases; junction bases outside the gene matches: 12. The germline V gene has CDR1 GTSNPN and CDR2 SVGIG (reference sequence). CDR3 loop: CAWIDAGTGDFYGYTF. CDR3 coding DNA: TGTGCCTGGATCGATGCCGGGACAGGGGACTTCTATGGCTACACCTTC.

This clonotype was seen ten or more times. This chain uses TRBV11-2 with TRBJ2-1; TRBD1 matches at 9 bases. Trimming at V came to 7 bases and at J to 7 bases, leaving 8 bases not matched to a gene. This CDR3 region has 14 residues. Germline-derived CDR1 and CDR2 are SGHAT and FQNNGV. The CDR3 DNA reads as TGTGCCAGCAACCAGGGACAGGGTAGGAATGAGCAGTTCTTC. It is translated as CASNQGQGRNEQFF.

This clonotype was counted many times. The CDR3 sequence: CSARVAHLTDTQYF. The CDR3 DNA reads TGCAGTGCTAGAGTGGCGCACCTCACAGATACGCAGTATTTT. V gene TRBV20-1 combines with J gene TRBJ2-3, with unresolved D. The germline CDR1 and CDR2 sequences are DFQATT and SNEGSKA (reference sequence). The CDR3 length is 14 residues. V lost 1 base, J lost 2 bases, and 10 bases lay in between.

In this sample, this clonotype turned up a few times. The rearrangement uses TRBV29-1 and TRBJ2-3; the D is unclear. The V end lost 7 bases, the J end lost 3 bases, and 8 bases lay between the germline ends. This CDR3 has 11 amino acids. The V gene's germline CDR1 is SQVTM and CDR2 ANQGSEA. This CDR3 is CSALLTDTQYF. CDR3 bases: TGCAGCGCCTTACTTACAGATACGCAGTATTTT.

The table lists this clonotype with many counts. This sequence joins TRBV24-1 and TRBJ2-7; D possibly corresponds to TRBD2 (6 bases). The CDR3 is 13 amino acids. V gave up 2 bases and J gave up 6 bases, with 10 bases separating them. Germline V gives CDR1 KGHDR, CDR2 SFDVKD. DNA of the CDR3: TGTGCCACCAGTGATTGGGGGGACGGCGAGCAGTACTTC. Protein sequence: CATSDWGDGEQYF.

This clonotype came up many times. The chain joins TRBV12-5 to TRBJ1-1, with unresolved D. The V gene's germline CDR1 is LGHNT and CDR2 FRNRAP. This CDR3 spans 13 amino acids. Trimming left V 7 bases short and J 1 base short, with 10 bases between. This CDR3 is CASATSGNTEAFF. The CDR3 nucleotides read TGTGCTAGTGCCACCTCCGGGAACACTGAAGCTTTCTTT.

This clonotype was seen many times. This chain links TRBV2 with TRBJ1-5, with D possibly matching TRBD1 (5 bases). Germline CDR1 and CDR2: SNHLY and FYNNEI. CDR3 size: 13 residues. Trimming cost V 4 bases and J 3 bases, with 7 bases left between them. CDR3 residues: CASSGRVNQPQHF. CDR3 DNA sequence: TGTGCCAGCAGTGGCAGGGTCAATCAGCCCCAGCATTTT.

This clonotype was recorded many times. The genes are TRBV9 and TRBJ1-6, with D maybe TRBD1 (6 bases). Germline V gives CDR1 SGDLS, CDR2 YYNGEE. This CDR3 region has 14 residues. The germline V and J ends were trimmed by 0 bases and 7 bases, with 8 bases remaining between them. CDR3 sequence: CASSVGQGNSPLHF. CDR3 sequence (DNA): TGTGCCAGCAGCGTAGGGCAGGGGAATTCACCCCTCCACTTT.

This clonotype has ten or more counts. The CDR3 region is CASSFEGRETQYF. DNA for the CDR3: TGTGCCAGCAGCTTTGAGGGAAGAGAGACCCAGTACTTC. This sequence joins TRBV7-9 and TRBJ2-5; D is perhaps TRBD2 (5 bases). There are 13 residues in the CDR3. Germline CDR1 reads SEHNR; CDR2 reads FQNEAQ (reference sequence). V lost 3 bases to trimming and J lost 4 bases, with 9 bases between them.

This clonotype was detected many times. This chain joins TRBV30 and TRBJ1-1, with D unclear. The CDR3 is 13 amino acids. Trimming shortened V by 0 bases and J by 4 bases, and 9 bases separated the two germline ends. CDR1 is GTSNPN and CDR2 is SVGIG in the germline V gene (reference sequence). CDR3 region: CAWSVGEGTEAFF. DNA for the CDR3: TGTGCCTGGAGTGTAGGAGAGGGCACTGAAGCTTTCTTT.

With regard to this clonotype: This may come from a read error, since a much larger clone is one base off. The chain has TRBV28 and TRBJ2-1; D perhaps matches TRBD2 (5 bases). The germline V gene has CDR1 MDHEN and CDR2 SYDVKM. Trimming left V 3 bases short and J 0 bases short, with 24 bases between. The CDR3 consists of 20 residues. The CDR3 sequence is CASSLGSGRREGSSYNEQFF. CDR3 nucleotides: TGTGCCAGCAGTTTGGGTTCTGGCAGGCGAGAGGGTAGCTCCTACAATGAGCAGTTCTTC.

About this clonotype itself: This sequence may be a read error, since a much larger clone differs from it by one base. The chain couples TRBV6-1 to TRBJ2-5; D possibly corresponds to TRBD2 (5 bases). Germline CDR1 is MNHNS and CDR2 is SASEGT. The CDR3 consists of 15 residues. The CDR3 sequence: CTSSLTIPRQETQYF. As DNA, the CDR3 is TGTACCAGCAGTCTGACTATACCTCGCCAAGAGACCCAGTACTTC.

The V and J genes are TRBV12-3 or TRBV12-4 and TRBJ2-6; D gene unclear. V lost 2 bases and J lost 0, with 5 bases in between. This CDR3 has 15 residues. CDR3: CASSLIGSGANVLTF. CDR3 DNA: TGTGCCAGCAGTTTAATCGGCTCTGGGGCCAACGTCCTGACTTTC.

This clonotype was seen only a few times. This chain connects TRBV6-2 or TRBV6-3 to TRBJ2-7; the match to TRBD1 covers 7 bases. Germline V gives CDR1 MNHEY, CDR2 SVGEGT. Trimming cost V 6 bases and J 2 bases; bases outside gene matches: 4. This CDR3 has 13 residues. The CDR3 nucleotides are TGTGCCAGCAGCTCAGGGGGAACCTACGAGCAGTACTTC. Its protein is CASSSGGTYEQYF.

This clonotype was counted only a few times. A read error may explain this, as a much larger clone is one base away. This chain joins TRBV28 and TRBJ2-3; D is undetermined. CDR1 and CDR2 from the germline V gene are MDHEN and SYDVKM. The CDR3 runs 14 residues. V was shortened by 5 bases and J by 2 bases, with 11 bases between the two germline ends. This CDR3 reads CASSPPADTDTQYF. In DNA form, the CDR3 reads TGTGCCAGCAGTCCCCCGGCGGACACAGATACGCAGTATTTT.

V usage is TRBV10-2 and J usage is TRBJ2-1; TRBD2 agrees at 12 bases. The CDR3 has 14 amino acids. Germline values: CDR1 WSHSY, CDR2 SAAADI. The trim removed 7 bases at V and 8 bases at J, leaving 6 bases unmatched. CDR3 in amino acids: CASKMTSGSYEQFF. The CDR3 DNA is TGCGCCAGCAAAATGACTAGCGGGAGTTATGAGCAGTTCTTC.